Below, one T cell receptor (beta chain) is given with its context. The V gene's germline CDR1 is MDHEN and CDR2 SYDVKM. V gave up 5 bases and J gave up 12 bases; unmatched junction bases: 9. This CDR3 has 14 residues. Libraries were prepared by immunoSEQ multiplex PCR; TCRdb keeps only in-frame clonotypes and omits some of them. The data contain 2 million to 3 million clones, over 85% of them singletons. The sample originates from a study of shared clonotypes between healthy human individuals. Both subsets, CD45RA+ naive and CD45RA-negative memory, were split from the CD4+ cells. This chain connects TRBV28 to TRBJ2-1, with TRBD2 matching over 11 bases. Sequenced: naive CD4+ T cells from PBMCs. Subset defined: CD45RA+ positively selected. The clonotype was recovered from a man between 18 and 35 years old in good health. Some clones in this sample may be carry-over from other donors' samples. CDR3: CASSPTSGRGGQFF. CDR3 coding DNA: TGTGCCAGCAGTCCTACTAGCGGGAGAGGAGGGCAGTTCTTC.